The TCR beta chain described here comes from a study of neurological immune-mediated disorders. This clonotype was observed many times. TCRdb fed the 5' RACE reads into MiXCR, producing one record per CDR3 protein. This sample has roughly 52,000 distinct CDR3 sequences, with 4.5% to 7% found just once. Sorted libraries drew on more than 850,000 CD4+ or CD8+ T cells. Germline values: CDR1 MDHEN, CDR2 SYDVKM. This CDR3 contains 15 residues. V was trimmed by 2 bases and J by 4 bases, leaving 11 bases between them. This receptor was obtained from a woman between 18 and 30 years old with multiple sclerosis. The sample taken for sequencing was CD4+ T cells from blood. This chain connects TRBV28 to TRBJ1-4; D remains unclear. CDR3 in amino acids: CASSLDGRINEKLFF. CDR3 nucleotide sequence: TGTGCCAGCAGTTTAGACGGCCGGATTAATGAAAAACTGTTTTTT.